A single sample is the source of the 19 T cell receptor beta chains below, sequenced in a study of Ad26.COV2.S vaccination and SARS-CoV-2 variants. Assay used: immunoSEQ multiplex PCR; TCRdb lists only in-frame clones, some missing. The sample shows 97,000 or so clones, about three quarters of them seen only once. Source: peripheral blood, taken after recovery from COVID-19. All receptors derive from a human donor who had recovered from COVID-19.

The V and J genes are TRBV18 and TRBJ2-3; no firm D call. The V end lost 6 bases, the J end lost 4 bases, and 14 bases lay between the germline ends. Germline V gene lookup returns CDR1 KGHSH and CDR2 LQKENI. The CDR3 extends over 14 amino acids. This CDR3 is CASSPNRPADTQYF. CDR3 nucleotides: TGTGCCAGCTCCCCCAACCGCCCGGCAGATACGCAGTATTTT.

CDR3 loop: CASDASSGGTDTQYF. The CDR3 coding sequence is TGTGCCAGCGACGCATCTAGCGGGGGCACAGATACGCAGTATTTT. This chain links TRBV7-2 with TRBJ2-3; TRBD2 matches at 9 bases. Unmatched junction bases numbered 7, after V lost 8 bases and J lost 1 base. Germline-derived CDR1 and CDR2 are SGHTA and FQGNSA. The CDR3 has 15 amino acids.

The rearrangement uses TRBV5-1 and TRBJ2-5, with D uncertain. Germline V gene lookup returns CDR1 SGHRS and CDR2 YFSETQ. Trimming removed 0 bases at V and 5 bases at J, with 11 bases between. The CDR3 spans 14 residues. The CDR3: CASSLVPSSETQYF. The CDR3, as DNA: TGCGCCAGCAGCTTGGTTCCCTCCAGCGAGACCCAGTACTTC.

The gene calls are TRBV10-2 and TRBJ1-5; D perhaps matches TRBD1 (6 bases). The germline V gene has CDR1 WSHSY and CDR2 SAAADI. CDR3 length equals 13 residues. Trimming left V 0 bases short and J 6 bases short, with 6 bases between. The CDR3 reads CASSESGGQPQHF. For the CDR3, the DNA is TGCGCCAGCAGTGAGTCAGGGGGTCAGCCCCAGCATTTT.

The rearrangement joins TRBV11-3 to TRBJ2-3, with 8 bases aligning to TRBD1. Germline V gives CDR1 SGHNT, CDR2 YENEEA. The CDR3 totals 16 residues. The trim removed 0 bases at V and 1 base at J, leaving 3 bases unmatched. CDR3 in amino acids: CASSLDSGQGTDTQYF. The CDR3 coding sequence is TGTGCCAGCAGCTTAGATTCGGGACAGGGCACAGATACGCAGTATTTT.

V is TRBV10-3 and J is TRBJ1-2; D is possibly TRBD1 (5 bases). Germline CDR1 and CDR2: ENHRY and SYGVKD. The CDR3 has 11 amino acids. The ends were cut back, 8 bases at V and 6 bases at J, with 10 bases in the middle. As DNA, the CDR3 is TGTGCCATCGGCAGGGTAGATGGCTACACCTTC. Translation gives CAIGRVDGYTF.

The CDR3 is CATTDRALNSPLHF. For the CDR3, the DNA is TGTGCCACAACAGACAGGGCCCTTAATTCACCCCTCCACTTT. This chain joins TRBV6-5 and TRBJ1-6; 7 bases align to TRBD1. The ends lost 10 bases at V and 6 bases at J; junction bases unmatched: 9. The CDR3 runs to 14 residues. Germline V CDR1 and CDR2: MNHEY, SVGAGI.

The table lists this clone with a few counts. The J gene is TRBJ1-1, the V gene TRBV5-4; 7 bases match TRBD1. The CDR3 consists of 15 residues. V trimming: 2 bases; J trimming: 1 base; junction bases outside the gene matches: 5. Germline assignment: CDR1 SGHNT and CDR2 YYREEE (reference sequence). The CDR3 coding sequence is TGTGCCAGCAGCTTTTTCGACAGGGAGAACACTGAAGCTTTCTTT. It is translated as CASSFFDRENTEAFF.

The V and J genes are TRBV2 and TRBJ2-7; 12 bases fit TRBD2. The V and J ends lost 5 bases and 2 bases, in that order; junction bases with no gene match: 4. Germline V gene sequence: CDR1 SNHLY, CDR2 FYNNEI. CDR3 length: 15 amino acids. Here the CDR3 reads CASSPLAGGAYEQYF. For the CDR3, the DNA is TGTGCCAGCAGTCCTCTAGCGGGGGGGGCCTACGAGCAGTACTTC.

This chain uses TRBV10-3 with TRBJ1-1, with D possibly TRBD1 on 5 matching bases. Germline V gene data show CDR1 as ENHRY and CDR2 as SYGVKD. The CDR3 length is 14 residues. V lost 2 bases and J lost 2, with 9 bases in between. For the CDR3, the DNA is TGTGCCATCAGTGAGCGGGGGGGAAACACTGAAGCTTTCTTT. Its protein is CAISERGGNTEAFF.

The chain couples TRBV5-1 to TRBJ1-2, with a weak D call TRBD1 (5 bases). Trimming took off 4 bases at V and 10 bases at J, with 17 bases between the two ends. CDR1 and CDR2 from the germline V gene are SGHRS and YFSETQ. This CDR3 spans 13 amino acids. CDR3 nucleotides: TGCGCCAGCAGCACCGACAGCCTGGAAGACTACACCTTC. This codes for CASSTDSLEDYTF.

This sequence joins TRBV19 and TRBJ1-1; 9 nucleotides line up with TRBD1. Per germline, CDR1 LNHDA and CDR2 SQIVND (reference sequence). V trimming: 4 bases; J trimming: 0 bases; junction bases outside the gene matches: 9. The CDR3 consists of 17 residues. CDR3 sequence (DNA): TGTGCCAGTAGTAGGGGACAGGGAACCTCATTGAACACTGAAGCTTTCTTT. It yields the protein CASSRGQGTSLNTEAFF.

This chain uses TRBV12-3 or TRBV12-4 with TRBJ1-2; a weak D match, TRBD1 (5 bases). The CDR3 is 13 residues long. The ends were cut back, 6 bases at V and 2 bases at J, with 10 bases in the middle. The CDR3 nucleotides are TGTGCCAGCAGCCAGGGTCTGAACTATGGCTACACCTTC. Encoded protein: CASSQGLNYGYTF.

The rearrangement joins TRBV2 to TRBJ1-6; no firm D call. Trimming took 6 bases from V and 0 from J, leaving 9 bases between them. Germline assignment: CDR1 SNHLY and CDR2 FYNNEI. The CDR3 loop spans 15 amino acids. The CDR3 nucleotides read TGTGCCAGCAGATCCTCCGGCTCCTATAATTCACCCCTCCACTTT. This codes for CASRSSGSYNSPLHF.

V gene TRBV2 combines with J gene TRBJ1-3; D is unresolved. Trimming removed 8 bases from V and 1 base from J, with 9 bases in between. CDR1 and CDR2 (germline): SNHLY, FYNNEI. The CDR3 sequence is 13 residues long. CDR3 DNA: TGTGCCAGCGAGACGGAGTCTGGAAACACCATATATTTT. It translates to CASETESGNTIYF.

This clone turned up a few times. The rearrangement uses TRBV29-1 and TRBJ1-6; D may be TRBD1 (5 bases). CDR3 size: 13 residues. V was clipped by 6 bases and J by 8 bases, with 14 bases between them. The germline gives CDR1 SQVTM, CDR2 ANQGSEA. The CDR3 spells CSVKQRGDSPLHF. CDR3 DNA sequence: TGCAGCGTAAAACAAAGGGGAGATTCACCCCTCCACTTT.

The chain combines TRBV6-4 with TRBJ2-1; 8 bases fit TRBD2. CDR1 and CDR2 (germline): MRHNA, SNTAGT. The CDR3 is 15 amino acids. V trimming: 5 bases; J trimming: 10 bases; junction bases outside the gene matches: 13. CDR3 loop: CASSYDRFSGGEQFF. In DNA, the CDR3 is TGTGCCAGCAGTTATGACAGGTTTTCGGGAGGGGAGCAGTTCTTC.

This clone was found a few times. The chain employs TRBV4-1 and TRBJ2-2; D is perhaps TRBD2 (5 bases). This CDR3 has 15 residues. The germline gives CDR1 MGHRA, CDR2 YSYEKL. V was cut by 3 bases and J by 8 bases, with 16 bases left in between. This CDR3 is CASSHPGMRVGELFF. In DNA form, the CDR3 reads TGCGCCAGCAGCCACCCGGGAATGCGCGTAGGGGAGCTGTTTTTT.

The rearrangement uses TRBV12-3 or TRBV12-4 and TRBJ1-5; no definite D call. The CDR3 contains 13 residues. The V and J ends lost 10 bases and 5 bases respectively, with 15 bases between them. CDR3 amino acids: CATCLHPDQPQHF. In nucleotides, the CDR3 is TGTGCCACTTGTCTACATCCTGATCAGCCCCAGCATTTT.